A single T cell receptor (beta chain) is shown here with its context. Per germline, CDR1 SGHAT and CDR2 FQNNGV. After removal of 3 bases from V and 10 bases from J, the junction contained 13 bases not matched to a gene. The CDR3 runs to 17 residues. This sample was taken from a study of blood T cell repertoires in COVID-19. Study at large: Acute-phase and convalescent COVID-19 samples originated in the United States, Italy and Spain. PBMCs, B-cell-depleted T cells, or T cells were the source of the cDNA or gDNA that made up the material.

Per the original data handling: Reference gene primer amplification gave estimated nucleated cell counts. Produced via immunoSEQ multiplex PCR; TCRdb's table is partial and in-frame only. The DNA gave D and trimming, while V, J and clone size come from that table. The sample yields approximately 150,000 clones, roughly 89% seen once. The sequence derives from a human donor in a cohort sampled during active COVID-19. This chain connects TRBV11-2 to TRBJ1-6; 9 positions match TRBD1. Specimen: peripheral blood. CDR3 in DNA: TGTGCCAGCAGCTTGTTTCGGACAGGGGATAGAGGCTCACCCCTCCACTTT. As protein: CASSLFRTGDRGSPLHF.